This T cell receptor beta chain was sequenced for a study of tumor-infiltrating lymphocytes in primary liver carcinoma. Across the study: Roughly 3.65 to 8 million productive TCRbeta reads came from each sample, comparable across tissue types.

For this clonotype: Antigen: not known. Possible read error: a much larger clone is one base away.

Findings and limits, study-wide: Tumor region pairs shared more overlap than did tumor-adjacent and tumor-blood pairs.

Researchers drew blood RNA from unsorted whole blood and extracted germline DNA as well. This CDR3 has 14 residues. The V gene's germline CDR1 is MNHEY and CDR2 SVGAGI. The junction had 3 bases not matched to a gene; V was cut back by 6 bases and J by 1 base. Making TCR beta cDNA involved roughly 500 ng total RNA and a constant-region primer. ARM-PCR was slightly modified, and three nested multiplex PCR rounds with it gave rise to the TCR beta libraries. Rounds one and two of PCR, each of 10 cycles, were primed with TRBV1-TRBV30 forward primers and a C-beta reverse primer. TCRdb reprocessed the multiplex PCR reads via MiXCR and lists one record per CDR3 protein. Of 300,000 to 350,000 distinct CDR3 sequences listed, about 65% were seen once; the top ten hold 5.5% to 7%.

The V gene is TRBV6-5, the J gene TRBJ2-7; TRBD1 aligns across 10 bases. Sequencing input: peripheral blood. This clonotype originated in a man in his forties with primary liver carcinoma and hepatitis B virus infection. For the CDR3, the DNA is TGTGCCAGCAGGAGACAGGGGGCTTCCTACGAGCAGTACTTC. Protein sequence: CASRRQGASYEQYF.